The 20 T cell receptor beta chains listed next were all sequenced from one sample in a study of blood T cell repertoires in COVID-19. Assay: immunoSEQ multiplex PCR; the TCRdb copy retains only in-frame clones and omits some. Of 60,000 to 75,000 clones listed, approximately 90% are singletons. The material sequenced was peripheral blood. All receptors derive from a man aged 65 to 79 with active COVID-19.

This clone was detected only a few times. This chain joins TRBV5-6 and TRBJ2-1; no definite D call. The germline gives CDR1 SGHDT, CDR2 YYEEEE. Trimming shortened V by 4 bases and J by 4 bases, and 15 bases separated the two germline ends. This CDR3 comprises 15 residues. CDR3 protein: CASSPRVSKYNEQFF. In DNA, the CDR3 is TGTGCCAGCAGCCCCCGGGTCTCTAAATACAATGAGCAGTTCTTC.

The V call is TRBV2, the J call TRBJ2-5; 7 positions match TRBD2. Germline V CDR1 and CDR2: SNHLY, FYNNEI. With V trimmed by 6 bases and J by 5 bases, 12 bases remained unmatched. The CDR3 is made up of 15 amino acids. CDR3: CASSPGEREDETQYF. The CDR3 DNA reads TGTGCCAGCAGCCCCGGGGAGCGGGAAGATGAGACCCAGTACTTC.

This chain links TRBV9 with TRBJ2-1; 11 bases match TRBD2. This CDR3 is built from 16 residues. CDR1 and CDR2 from the germline V gene are SGDLS and YYNGEE. V trimming: 4 bases; J trimming: 2 bases; junction bases outside the gene matches: 5. In DNA form, the CDR3 reads TGTGCCAGCAGCCCCGGACTAGCGGGCCCCTACAATGAGCAGTTCTTC. Translated: CASSPGLAGPYNEQFF.

The chain recombines TRBV7-9 with TRBJ2-5; D unresolved. CDR3 length: 15 residues. V gave up 4 bases and J gave up 4 bases, with 16 bases separating them. Germline loops: CDR1 SEHNR, CDR2 FQNEAQ (reference sequence). The CDR3 DNA is TGTGCCAGCAGCTCCGCCCGAACCGGCGGAGAGACCCAGTACTTC. This gives the protein CASSSARTGGETQYF.

J is TRBJ2-6 and V is TRBV7-9, with 8 positions matching TRBD2. This CDR3 has 18 residues. J lost 1 base, V lost 1 base, and 6 bases had no gene match. Per germline, CDR1 SEHNR and CDR2 FQNEAQ (reference sequence). In DNA form, the CDR3 reads TGTGCCAGCAGCTTAGTCGGCGGGGGGCGATCTGGGGCCAACGTCCTGACTTTC. Protein: CASSLVGGGRSGANVLTF.

The V call is TRBV2, the J call TRBJ2-1; 8 nucleotides match TRBD2. The CDR3 contains 14 residues. V lost 11 bases, J lost 0 bases, and 6 bases stayed unmatched. CDR1 is SNHLY and CDR2 is FYNNEI in the germline V gene. The CDR3 region has the DNA TGTGCCGCACGCGGGGGGAGCTCCTACAATGAGCAGTTCTTC. Protein product: CAARGGSSYNEQFF.

The chain recombines TRBV10-3 with TRBJ1-1, with D possibly matching TRBD1 (6 bases). With 11 bases removed from V and 3 bases from J, the gap between germline ends came to 16 bases. Germline-derived CDR1 and CDR2 are ENHRY and SYGVKD. CDR3 size: 13 residues. CDR3 sequence reads: CALRGGLHTEAFF. DNA for the CDR3: TGTGCCCTAAGGGGGGGACTTCACACTGAAGCTTTCTTT.

This chain connects TRBV24-1 to TRBJ2-5; D ambiguous. The CDR3 contains 14 residues. Germline CDR1 and CDR2: KGHDR and SFDVKD. V lost 4 bases, J lost 0 bases, and 8 bases lay in between. The CDR3 is CATSELANQETQYF. The CDR3 region has the DNA TGTGCCACCAGTGAGTTGGCTAACCAAGAGACCCAGTACTTC.

This chain joins TRBV23-1 and TRBJ1-2, with 10 bases fitting TRBD1. TRBV23-1 is an ORF for which the function is uncertain. The CDR3 consists of 16 residues. Trimming at V came to 11 bases and at J to 7 bases, leaving 19 bases not matched to a gene. The CDR3 DNA reads as TGCGCCCCCAGGGGGACAGGGGACTGGGTGATGTCTGGCTACACCTTC. Encoded protein: CAPRGTGDWVMSGYTF.

J is TRBJ2-1 and V is TRBV7-3; 7 bases are a match to TRBD2. The CDR3 is 14 residues long. Germline V gene data show CDR1 as SGHTA and CDR2 as FQGTGA. V lost 3 bases and J lost 6; bases outside the gene matches: 5. The CDR3 nucleotides read TGTGCCAGCAGCTTCGGCGGGAGCGGCAATGAGCAGTTCTTC. Its translation: CASSFGGSGNEQFF.

This clone was counted many times. The chain joins TRBV21-1 to TRBJ2-3; TRBD1, the table's D call, was not compared with the DNA. TRBV21-1 is described as a pseudogene. This CDR3 contains 17 residues. CDR3 sequence: CASSPGQGVSGTDTQYF. Here the CDR3 DNA reads TGTGCCAGCAGCCCGGGACAGGGGGTTTCTGGCACAGATACGCAGTATTTT.

The chain uses TRBV6-4 and TRBJ1-2, with 8 bases that match TRBD1. Losses at the gene ends were 6 bases for V and 4 bases for J; bases not matched to a gene: 16. The CDR3 runs to 17 residues. The germline V gene has CDR1 MRHNA and CDR2 SNTAGT. This CDR3 is CASSRESGGAQIYGYTF. The CDR3 DNA reads TGTGCCAGCAGCCGGGAGTCAGGGGGCGCCCAGATCTATGGCTACACCTTC.

This chain links TRBV25-1 with TRBJ2-7; D gene ambiguous. The CDR3 length is 11 residues. Germline CDR1 MGHDK, CDR2 SYGVNS. V was trimmed by 8 bases and J by 3 bases, leaving 8 bases between them. The CDR3 region has the DNA TGTGCCAGCCGCCGACTCTACGAGCAGTACTTC. Protein product: CASRRLYEQYF.

This clone was counted many times. The rearrangement joins TRBV10-2 to TRBJ2-7; a possible D gene is TRBD2 (6 bases). Germline values: CDR1 WSHSY, CDR2 SAAADI. This CDR3 contains 15 residues. V gave up 4 bases and J gave up 0 bases, with 13 bases separating them. CDR3: CASSGVAVSSYEQYF. The CDR3 DNA reads TGCGCCAGCAGTGGGGTAGCGGTGAGCTCCTACGAGCAGTACTTC.

The rearrangement joins TRBV4-3 to TRBJ2-3; TRBD1 matches at 8 bases. The CDR3 length is 15 residues. The J segment lost 0 bases and the V segment lost 2 bases, leaving 1 base of the junction unmatched. CDR1 and CDR2 from the germline V gene are LGHNA and YSLEER. This CDR3 is CASSQQGASTDTQYF. CDR3 sequence (DNA): TGCGCCAGCAGCCAACAGGGGGCTAGCACAGATACGCAGTATTTT.

The chain is built from TRBV7-2 and TRBJ2-1, with 8 bases identical to TRBD2. The CDR3 sequence is 16 residues long. Germline V gene sequence: CDR1 SGHTA, CDR2 FQGNSA. Trimming removed 1 base from V and 4 bases from J; junction bases left unmatched: 6. In nucleotides, the CDR3 is TGTGCCAGCAGCTTAGGTCCTAGCGGGCCTTACAATGAGCAGTTCTTC. This translates into CASSLGPSGPYNEQFF.

The chain recombines TRBV21-1 with TRBJ2-3; the table's D call, TRBD2, was not checked against the DNA. TRBV21-1 counts as a pseudogene. The CDR3 sequence is 17 residues long. The DNA for the CDR3 is TGTGCCAGCAGCAGAGCACAACTAGCGGGAGCGAAAGATACGCAGTATTTT. It codes for CASSRAQLAGAKDTQYF.

This chain connects TRBV4-1 to TRBJ2-7; D perhaps matches TRBD1 (6 bases). From germline, CDR1 is MGHRA and CDR2 YSYEKL. This CDR3 contains 15 residues. Trimming removed 1 base at V and 0 bases at J, with 10 bases between. This CDR3 is CASSQGRGSSYEQYF. The CDR3 nucleotides are TGCGCCAGCAGCCAAGGCAGGGGAAGCTCCTACGAGCAGTACTTC.

The rearrangement links TRBV18 to TRBJ1-3; D remains ambiguous. There are 17 residues in the CDR3. V lost 1 base and J 1 base, leaving 14 bases between the germline ends. Germline V gene data show CDR1 as KGHSH and CDR2 as LQKENI. The CDR3 sequence is CASSPLQLSSSGNTIYF. In nucleotides, the CDR3 is TGTGCCAGCTCACCACTCCAGTTATCATCTTCTGGAAACACCATATATTTT. Full variable domain (outside the CDR3, taken from reference TRBV18 and TRBJ1-3): NAGVMQNPRHLVRRRGQEARLRCSPMKGHSHVYWYRQLPEEGLKFMVYLQKENIIDESGMPKERFSAEFPKEGPSILRIQQVVRGDSAAYFCASSPLQLSSSGNTIYFGEGSWLTVV.

V gene TRBV12-5 combines with J gene TRBJ1-1; 7 bases fit TRBD1. The germline V gene has CDR1 LGHNT and CDR2 FRNRAP. Germline trimming cut 9 bases from V and 4 bases from J; bases unmatched to any gene: 5. The CDR3 has 12 residues. CDR3 nucleotide sequence: TGTGCTAGCCTCCAGGGGGGCACTGAAGCTTTCTTT. This encodes CASLQGGTEAFF. The entire variable domain, with the rest obtained from reference TRBV12-5 and TRBJ1-1, is as follows: DARVTQTPRHKVTEMGQEVTMRCQPILGHNTVFWYRQTMMQGLELLAYFRNRAPLDDSGMPKDRFSAEMPDATLATLKIQPSEPRDSAVYFCASLQGGTEAFFGQGTRLTVV.